The clone carrying this TCR beta chain came up many times. The CDR3 regions of TCR beta were amplified from RNA transcripts. The TCR CDR3 first-round RT-PCR relied on the HTBI primer set. One entry per CDR3 protein results from TCRdb running MiXCR on the multiplex PCR reads. This repertoire shows more than 450,000 distinct CDR3 sequences, around 20% found once; its top ten account for about 50%. Uncontrolled infection, other autoimmune disease, pregnancy or lactation excluded patients. V was pared by 0 bases and J by 4 bases, with 5 bases of the junction left unmatched. CDR1 is MNHNY, CDR2 SVGAGI, per germline (reference sequence). The CDR3 contains 15 residues. This sample stems from a study of T cells in Graves' hyperthyroidism and ophthalmopathy.

The gene calls are TRBV6-6 and TRBJ1-2; 7 nucleotides agree with TRBD1. The receptor was isolated from a man in his forties with Graves' ophthalmopathy. The sample was blood. The DNA for the CDR3 is TGTGCCAGCAGTTACTCGAAAGGGGGCTTCTATGGCTACACCTTC. Translation gives CASSYSKGGFYGYTF.